The 17 T cell receptor beta chains below all came from one sample that was sequenced in a study of early T cells in non-severe SARS-CoV-2 infection. TCRdb reprocessed the 5' RACE reads with MiXCR, giving one entry per CDR3 protein. The data show approximately 69,000 distinct CDR3 sequences, about 12% seen once. Sequencing input: whole blood. The receptors derive from an adult who was a healthcare worker with PCR-confirmed SARS-CoV-2 infection or an uninfected control (not recorded which).

V gene TRBV29-1 combines with J gene TRBJ1-1; D perhaps matches TRBD1 (5 bases). Trimming pared 6 bases from V and 4 bases from J, leaving 12 bases between. The CDR3 has 12 amino acids. Germline values: CDR1 SQVTM, CDR2 ANQGSEA. CDR3 nucleotide sequence: TGCAGCGTGCAGGGTACGATCACTGAAGCTTTCTTT. It translates to CSVQGTITEAFF.

This rearrangement joins TRBV11-1 to TRBJ2-3, with a tentative D call TRBD2 (6 bases). Germline assignment: CDR1 SGHAT and CDR2 FQDESV (reference sequence). The CDR3 length is 16 residues. Trimming pared 4 bases from V and 3 bases from J, leaving 17 bases between. CDR3 loop: CASSSPEALATDTQYF. The CDR3 DNA follows: TGTGCCAGCAGCTCACCCGAGGCCCTAGCGACAGATACGCAGTATTTT.

This clonotype was recorded at least ten times. DNA for the CDR3: TGCAGTGCTAGTAGCGCTAGCGGGAACCAAGAGACCCAGTACTTC. This gives the protein CSASSASGNQETQYF. The V and J genes are TRBV20-1 and TRBJ2-5; 9 bases map to TRBD2. The germline V gene has CDR1 DFQATT and CDR2 SNEGSKA (reference sequence). V shed 3 bases and J 0 bases; nucleotides not matched to a gene: 5. This CDR3 comprises 15 residues.

In its sample, this clonotype was seen many times. The chain carries TRBV30 and TRBJ2-1; D call uncertain. V was trimmed by 5 bases and J by 6 bases, leaving 14 bases between them. The CDR3 is made up of 13 amino acids. Germline V gives CDR1 GTSNPN, CDR2 SVGIG (reference sequence). The DNA for the CDR3 is TGTGCCTGGGGGCAGGCGGCTCTCAATGAGCAGTTCTTC. Its protein product is CAWGQAALNEQFF.

This clonotype showed up many times. The chain joins TRBV20-1 to TRBJ1-5; TRBD1 might be the D (6 bases). CDR3 length: 14 amino acids. The V gene lost 3 bases and the J gene lost 1 base, with 10 bases spanning the gap. The germline V gene has CDR1 DFQATT and CDR2 SNEGSKA (reference sequence). The DNA for the CDR3 is TGCAGTGCTAGTACAGGGACAAGCAATCAGCCCCAGCATTTT. This translates into CSASTGTSNQPQHF.

This clonotype was seen at least ten times. This sequence joins TRBV25-1 and TRBJ2-2, with a possible D match to TRBD2 (5 bases). The CDR3 extends over 14 amino acids. Germline loops: CDR1 MGHDK, CDR2 SYGVNS. V was clipped by 5 bases and J by 6 bases, with 13 bases between them. The CDR3 region is CASSPQRRAGELFF. CDR3 bases: TGTGCCAGCAGTCCCCAGCGGAGAGCCGGGGAGCTGTTTTTT.

This clonotype was counted many times. The V and J genes are TRBV4-1 and TRBJ1-1, with a tentative D call TRBD1 (5 bases). This CDR3 has 17 residues. CDR1 and CDR2 (germline): MGHRA, YSYEKL. V gave up 0 bases and J gave up 5 bases, with 19 bases separating them. For the CDR3, the DNA is TGCGCCAGCAGCCAAGATTGGGGGGGAAATTGGGGAACTGAAGCTTTCTTT. Amino acids: CASSQDWGGNWGTEAFF.

This clonotype showed up just a few times. The V and J genes are TRBV7-2 and TRBJ1-1; TRBD1 matches 8 bases. The germline V gene has CDR1 SGHTA and CDR2 FQGNSA. The CDR3 runs 14 residues. Trimming removed 4 bases from V and 4 bases from J; junction bases left unmatched: 5. The CDR3 reads CASSSYGQGTEAFF. In DNA, the CDR3 is TGTGCCAGCAGCTCCTACGGACAGGGCACTGAAGCTTTCTTT.

The sample holds many counts of this clonotype. The CDR3 DNA follows: TGTGCCAGCAGCTTAGCGCTAACGGGGGCCTCGAGCGGGGAGCTGTTTTTT. As protein: CASSLALTGASSGELFF. The chain employs TRBV7-8 and TRBJ2-2, with D perhaps given as TRBD1 or TRBD2 (6 bases each). Trimming cost V 0 bases and J 7 bases, with 18 bases left between them. Germline CDR1 reads SGHVS; CDR2 reads FQNEAQ. The CDR3 runs to 17 residues.

This clonotype was seen many times. The chain is built from TRBV18 and TRBJ2-3, with D hard to call. Trimming cost V 0 bases and J 0 bases, with 1 base left between them. CDR1 is KGHSH and CDR2 is LQKENI in the germline V gene. The CDR3 sequence is 13 residues long. The CDR3: CASSPPSTDTQYF. DNA for the CDR3: TGTGCCAGCTCACCACCGAGCACAGATACGCAGTATTTT. Filled out from reference TRBV18 and TRBJ2-3, the complete variable domain reads NAGVMQNPRHLVRRRGQEARLRCSPMKGHSHVYWYRQLPEEGLKFMVYLQKENIIDESGMPKERFSAEFPKEGPSILRIQQVVRGDSAAYFCASSPPSTDTQYFGPGTRLTVL.

This clonotype was counted between two and nine times. This chain links TRBV7-2 with TRBJ2-5, with no clear D. Trimming pared 8 bases from V and 1 base from J, leaving 8 bases between. The germline V gene encodes CDR1 SGHTA and CDR2 FQGNSA. This CDR3 has 12 residues. CDR3 protein: CASRRSQETQYF. The CDR3 DNA reads TGTGCCAGCCGCCGATCCCAAGAGACCCAGTACTTC.

This clonotype was counted a few times. The gene calls are TRBV20-1 and TRBJ1-2; D is possibly TRBD1 (6 bases). Trimming took 2 bases from V and 3 from J, leaving 19 bases between them. The length of the CDR3 is 16 residues. The germline V gene encodes CDR1 DFQATT and CDR2 SNEGSKA (reference sequence). CDR3 coding DNA: TGCAGTGCTAGATCACCGCCCAGCAGGGGTGACTATGGCTACACCTTC. This codes for CSARSPPSRGDYGYTF.

This clonotype was counted many times. The V call is TRBV6-2 or TRBV6-3, the J call TRBJ2-7; the match to TRBD1 covers 8 bases. The germline V gene has CDR1 MNHEY and CDR2 SVGEGT. The junction had 9 bases not matched to a gene; V was cut back by 5 bases and J by 0 bases. The CDR3 consists of 16 residues. CDR3 region: CASSHNRDRSSYEQYF. CDR3 nucleotide sequence: TGTGCCAGCAGTCACAACCGGGACAGGTCCTCCTACGAGCAGTACTTC.

This clonotype was counted between two and nine times. CDR3 DNA: TGTGCCAGCAGCGAAACAGGTCGGCCCCAAGAGACCCAGTACTTC. Translating it yields CASSETGRPQETQYF. The chain uses TRBV9 and TRBJ2-5, with TRBD1 as a possible D gene (5 bases). V was pared by 3 bases and J by 1 base, with 13 bases between. Germline values: CDR1 SGDLS, CDR2 YYNGEE. The length of the CDR3 is 15 residues.

This clonotype was picked up a small number of times. The CDR3 nucleotides are TGTGCCAGCAGCTTATCAAGATGGAACATTCAGTACTTC. Translated: CASSLSRWNIQYF. The gene calls are TRBV7-9 and TRBJ2-4; D is ambiguous. CDR3 size: 13 residues. Deletions cut 2 bases from V and 7 bases from J, with 9 bases between. Germline CDR1 reads SEHNR; CDR2 reads FQNEAQ (reference sequence).

The chain joins TRBV6-6 to TRBJ2-7; D may be TRBD1 (5 bases). The V gene's germline CDR1 is MNHNY and CDR2 SVGAGI (reference sequence). The CDR3 contains 13 residues. The CDR3 region is CVSRTKAAYEQYF. The CDR3 DNA follows: TGTGTCAGTAGGACAAAGGCAGCCTACGAGCAGTACTTC.

The chain has TRBV30 and TRBJ1-1, with 7 bases lining up with TRBD1. Germline V gene lookup returns CDR1 GTSNPN and CDR2 SVGIG (reference sequence). The ends lost 2 bases at V and 5 bases at J; junction bases unmatched: 11. CDR3 size: 15 residues. CDR3 DNA: TGTGCCTGGAGTATGTCAGGGACAGCTTTTACTGAAGCTTTCTTT. Protein product: CAWSMSGTAFTEAFF. Variable domain in full (rest from reference TRBV30 and TRBJ1-1): SQTIHQWPATLVQPVGSPLSLECTVEGTSNPNLYWYRQAAGRGLQLLFYSVGIGQISSEVPQNLSASRPQDRQFILSSKKLLLSDSGFYLCAWSMSGTAFTEAFFGQGTRLTVV.